This record concerns one TCR beta chain sequence. Its antigen is undetermined. Time point noted: neoterminal ileum biopsy at postoperative endoscopy, about 6 months after surgery. Included were adult ileal or ileocolonic Crohn's patients indicated for ileocolonic resection. Generated by immunoSEQ multiplex PCR, the TCRdb table keeps only in-frame clones and is missing some. This table holds 55,000 to 65,000 clones, 85% to 90% found once. The data were taken from a study of T cell repertoires in ileal Crohn's disease. About the study: The M6 sample came from neoterminal ileum during colonoscopy after surgery. Study-level findings and limits: Within the first postoperative year, endoscopy came at median roughly seven months.

V was shortened by 3 bases and J by 0 bases, with 17 bases between the two germline ends. CDR3 length equals 17 residues. Germline lookup yields CDR1 MGHRA and CDR2 YSYEKL. The sequenced sample consisted of ileal tissue. This rearrangement joins TRBV4-1 to TRBJ1-2; TRBD1 might be the D (6 bases). This clonotype was sampled from an adult with Crohn's disease. The CDR3 sequence is CASSQTGQPKTNYGYTF. The DNA for the CDR3 is TGCGCCAGCAGCCAGACAGGACAGCCGAAAACTAACTATGGCTACACCTTC.